The entry below describes one TCR beta chain. The antigen remains unidentified. This CDR3 has 19 residues. The ends were cut back, 1 base at V and 1 base at J, with 23 bases in the middle. The germline CDR1 and CDR2 sequences are LGHDT and YNNKEL (reference sequence). This specimen belongs to a study of response to subunit inactivated influenza vaccine. Overall study findings and caveats: A suggestion made by the authors is that each seasonal influenza vaccination recruits few new T cells.

TCRdb independently ran MiXCR on the RT-PCR reads; one entry per CDR3 protein. This repertoire shows more than 400,000 distinct CDR3 sequences, around 9.9% found once; its top ten account for 12%. The sequence was obtained from a man aged 50 to 59 who received an inactivated influenza vaccine. The chain combines TRBV3-1 with TRBJ2-7; D is unresolved. The source material was PBMCs from blood, sampled 45 days after vaccination. CDR3 region: CASSQGVGKGFVSSYEQYF. The CDR3 DNA follows: TGTGCCAGCAGCCAAGGGGTGGGTAAGGGCTTTGTGTCATCCTACGAGCAGTACTTC.